One and the same sample provided the 31 T cell receptor beta chains below, sequenced in a study of T-cell memory formation after mild COVID-19. MiXCR, run by TCRdb on the 5' RACE reads, gives a single entry per CDR3 protein. The table has approximately 50,000 distinct CDR3 sequences, approximately 9% seen once. Sequenced sample: PBMCs or a T cell subset sorted from them (not recorded which). Receptors originate from an adult woman who had mild COVID-19 (a few samples of this study predate the infection). Cell type and time point are not known.

This clonotype occurred many times. This sequence joins TRBV28 and TRBJ2-3, with TRBD1 identical over 9 bases. CDR3 length: 19 amino acids. Per germline, CDR1 MDHEN and CDR2 SYDVKM. V lost 5 bases to trimming and J lost 1 base; unmatched junction nucleotides: 16. The CDR3 spells CASSPGLGQGKGGTDTQYF. DNA of the CDR3: TGTGCCAGCAGTCCCGGGTTGGGACAGGGAAAGGGGGGCACAGATACGCAGTATTTT.

The chain links TRBV12-3 or TRBV12-4 to TRBJ2-1; 11 nucleotides align to TRBD1. CDR3 length: 15 residues. The J segment lost 4 bases and the V segment lost 5 bases, leaving 4 bases of the junction unmatched. The CDR3 nucleotides read TGTGCCAGCAGTAGGACAGGGGGCAATTACAATGAGCAGTTCTTC. Protein sequence: CASSRTGGNYNEQFF.

The V call is TRBV5-6, the J call TRBJ2-5; D ambiguous. Germline V lookup: CDR1 SGHDT, CDR2 YYEEEE. Trimming cost V 4 bases and J 2 bases, with 15 bases left between them. The CDR3 runs 15 residues. CDR3 DNA: TGTGCCAGCAGCCCACAATCTCTGGGGCAAGAGACCCAGTACTTC. Protein sequence: CASSPQSLGQETQYF.

This clonotype was counted a few times. This sequence joins TRBV5-1 and TRBJ2-5, with D possibly TRBD1 on 6 matching bases. V was trimmed by 0 bases and J by 5 bases, leaving 11 bases between them. Germline-derived CDR1 and CDR2 are SGHRS and YFSETQ. This CDR3 region has 14 residues. The CDR3 sequence: CASSLGTESETQYF. Here the CDR3 DNA reads TGCGCCAGCAGCTTGGGGACAGAGTCGGAGACCCAGTACTTC.

This clonotype turned up a few times. The genes are TRBV24-1 and TRBJ2-7; 9 positions match TRBD1. CDR3 length: 15 residues. Germline loops: CDR1 KGHDR, CDR2 SFDVKD. J gave up 2 bases and V 7 bases, and 8 bases lay outside the gene matches. CDR3 in DNA: TGTGCCACCAGCCCGGGACAGGGACCTACCTACGAGCAGTACTTC. It encodes CATSPGQGPTYEQYF.

A few counts support this clonotype. J is TRBJ2-7 and V is TRBV7-8; D is uncertain. Trimming took 3 bases from V and 4 from J, leaving 13 bases between them. This CDR3 has 14 amino acids. From germline, CDR1 is SGHVS and CDR2 FQNEAQ. CDR3 amino acids: CASSFEVGRYEQYF. The CDR3 DNA is TGTGCCAGCAGCTTTGAGGTAGGGCGGTACGAGCAGTACTTC.

The gene calls are TRBV12-3 or TRBV12-4 and TRBJ1-1; 7 bases are shared with TRBD1. V shed 5 bases and J 5 bases; nucleotides not matched to a gene: 14. The CDR3 covers 16 residues. This chain's CDR3 is CASSPPIPGTVTEAFF. In DNA, the CDR3 is TGTGCCAGCAGTCCCCCAATACCGGGGACAGTTACTGAAGCTTTCTTT.

This clonotype was counted many times. CDR3 coding DNA: TGTGCCAGCAGTAACAGGGGACAGCGAGCAGATACGCAGTATTTT. This gives the protein CASSNRGQRADTQYF. The chain employs TRBV6-5 and TRBJ2-3; 7 bases match TRBD1. V dropped 5 bases and J dropped 4; count of bases not matched to a gene: 9. CDR1 and CDR2 from the germline V gene are MNHEY and SVGAGI. CDR3 length: 15 residues.

The chain recombines TRBV5-1 with TRBJ2-3, with D perhaps matching TRBD2 (5 bases). Germline V lookup: CDR1 SGHRS, CDR2 YFSETQ. Between the trimmed V and J ends, which lost 3 bases and 2 bases, there was a span of 10 bases. CDR3 length: 14 residues. The CDR3 DNA reads TGCGCCAGCAGCTCCGAGGGCCCCACAGATACGCAGTATTTT. Its translation: CASSSEGPTDTQYF.

The chain joins TRBV3-1 to TRBJ1-2, with TRBD1 matching 9 bases. V shed 0 bases and J 7 bases; nucleotides not matched to a gene: 12. This CDR3 contains 17 residues. Germline values: CDR1 LGHDT, CDR2 YNNKEL (reference sequence). For the CDR3, the DNA is TGTGCCAGCAGCCAAGATTCGGGGACAGGGTCATTTTTTGGCTACACCTTC. It is translated as CASSQDSGTGSFFGYTF.

This clonotype was counted between two and nine times. In DNA form, the CDR3 reads TGTGCCAGCAGCTTAGGGAGCGGGGGGTACACAGATACGCAGTATTTT. Its protein product is CASSLGSGGYTDTQYF. The chain has TRBV7-8 and TRBJ2-3; 9 bases are a match to TRBD2. V lost 1 base and J lost 2; bases outside the gene matches: 4. Per the germline V gene, CDR1 is SGHVS and CDR2 is FQNEAQ. The CDR3 has 16 residues.

In this sample, this clonotype turned up a few times. CDR3 nucleotides: TGCAGTGCTAGAGTCGCAGGGATACAAGAGACCCAGTACTTC. The encoded protein is CSARVAGIQETQYF. This rearrangement joins TRBV20-1 to TRBJ2-5; a weak D match, TRBD1 (5 bases). From germline, CDR1 is DFQATT and CDR2 SNEGSKA (reference sequence). The V gene lost 1 base and the J gene lost 2 bases, with 11 bases spanning the gap. CDR3 length: 14 residues.

The table lists this clonotype with many counts. This chain links TRBV12-3 or TRBV12-4 with TRBJ2-7; 10 bases align to TRBD1. CDR3 length: 16 residues. V was pared by 2 bases and J by 2 bases, with 6 bases of the junction left unmatched. The CDR3 sequence: CASSLTGQGFPYEQYF. As DNA, the CDR3 is TGTGCCAGCAGTTTAACGGGACAGGGGTTTCCCTACGAGCAGTACTTC.

The J gene is TRBJ2-4, the V gene TRBV9; D is perhaps TRBD2 (5 bases). The CDR3 length is 14 residues. Germline V CDR1 and CDR2: SGDLS, YYNGEE. Trimming removed 0 bases from V and 1 base from J, with 5 bases in between. DNA for the CDR3: TGTGCCAGCAGCGTAGGCGGGGCCAAAAACATTCAGTACTTC. Translation: CASSVGGAKNIQYF. The full variable domain, its missing parts supplied by reference TRBV9 and TRBJ2-4, is DSGVTQTPKHLITATGQRVTLRCSPRSGDLSVYWYQQSLDQGLQFLIQYYNGEERAKGNILERFSAQQFPDLHSELNLSSLELGDSALYFCASSVGGAKNIQYFGAGTRLSVL.

The chain combines TRBV5-1 with TRBJ1-1; D remains unclear. Trimming cost V 4 bases and J 5 bases, with 9 bases left between them. Germline values: CDR1 SGHRS, CDR2 YFSETQ. The CDR3 runs to 12 residues. The CDR3, as DNA: TGCGCCAGCAGCAGGGTTCAGACTGAAGCTTTCTTT. Encoded protein: CASSRVQTEAFF. The full variable domain, in which reference TRBV5-1 and TRBJ1-1 provide the parts outside the CDR3, is KAGVTQTPRYLIKTRGQQVTLSCSPISGHRSVSWYQQTPGQGLQFLFEYFSETQRNKGNFPGRFSGRQFSNSRSEMNVSTLELGDSALYLCASSRVQTEAFFGQGTRLTVV.

The rearrangement links TRBV4-1 to TRBJ1-6; 8 bases match TRBD1. Per the germline V gene, CDR1 is MGHRA and CDR2 is YSYEKL. With 3 bases clipped from V and 7 bases from J, the junction kept 8 bases outside the gene matches. This CDR3 spans 16 amino acids. The CDR3 DNA reads TGCGCCAGCAGCCACAGGGAACAGGGGGTGAATTCACCCCTCCACTTT. As protein: CASSHREQGVNSPLHF.

V gene TRBV24-1 combines with J gene TRBJ2-1; tentatively, D is TRBD1 (6 bases). This CDR3 contains 18 residues. The V and J ends lost 1 base and 3 bases respectively, with 18 bases between them. CDR1 KGHDR and CDR2 SFDVKD come from the germline V gene. In DNA, the CDR3 is TGTGCCACCAGTGATTTTAGGGAGACAGGAGATGACTACAATGAGCAGTTCTTC. Translating it yields CATSDFRETGDDYNEQFF.

This chain uses TRBV7-9 with TRBJ2-7; 8 nucleotides agree with TRBD1. CDR1 and CDR2 from the germline V gene are SEHNR and FQNEAQ (reference sequence). The ends lost 5 bases at V and 5 bases at J; junction bases unmatched: 2. The CDR3 totals 12 residues. The CDR3 is CASSATGDEQYF. The CDR3 coding sequence is TGTGCCAGCAGCGCGACAGGGGACGAGCAGTACTTC. Full variable domain (rest looked up from reference TRBV7-9 and TRBJ2-7): DTGVSQNPRHKITKRGQNVTFRCDPISEHNRLYWYRQTLGQGPEFLTYFQNEAQLEKSRLLSDRFSAERPKGSFSTLEIQRTEQGDSAMYLCASSATGDEQYFGPGTRLTVT.

This clonotype was detected a few times. At one end the junction does not follow the germline gene, possibly because of a read error. This chain connects TRBV24-1 to TRBJ2-1, with D maybe TRBD2 (6 bases). Germline-derived CDR1 and CDR2 are KGHDR and SFDVKD. The CDR3 runs 16 residues. CDR3 DNA: TGTGCCACCAGTGGTTTGACTGGCGGGGTGTACAATGAGCAGTTCTTC. It yields the protein CATSGLTGGVYNEQFF.

This clonotype was picked up a small number of times. V and J are TRBV5-6 and TRBJ1-1; TRBD1 matches at 7 bases. CDR3 length: 16 residues. Germline-derived CDR1 and CDR2 are SGHDT and YYEEEE. V lost 1 base to trimming and J lost 2 bases; unmatched junction nucleotides: 8. The chain's CDR3 is CASSLTGRGPNTEAFF. The CDR3 nucleotides are TGTGCCAGCAGCTTGACGGGAAGGGGGCCAAACACTGAAGCTTTCTTT.

The rearrangement links TRBV2 to TRBJ2-3; D gene ambiguous. The V end was cut by 3 bases, the J end by 3 bases, with 13 bases between. The CDR3 sequence is 15 residues long. The V gene's germline CDR1 is SNHLY and CDR2 FYNNEI. CDR3 residues: CASSDLGISTDTQYF. In DNA form, the CDR3 reads TGTGCCAGCAGTGACTTAGGGATTTCGACAGATACGCAGTATTTT.

In this sample, this clonotype turned up a few times. V and J are TRBV12-3 or TRBV12-4 and TRBJ2-7; 7 positions match TRBD1. This CDR3 has 15 residues. The V gene end was trimmed by 3 bases and the J gene end by 0 bases; junction bases not matched to a gene: 5. The CDR3 region has the DNA TGTGCCAGCAGTTTCGGGGACAGCGTCTCCTACGAGCAGTACTTC. It codes for CASSFGDSVSYEQYF.

This clonotype was seen a handful of times. The V and J genes are TRBV18 and TRBJ1-6, with D unresolved. CDR3 size: 15 residues. Germline loops: CDR1 KGHSH, CDR2 LQKENI. V was shortened by 3 bases and J by 0 bases, with 6 bases between the two germline ends. The CDR3 bases are TGTGCCAGCTCACCTACGAGCTCCTATAATTCACCCCTCCACTTT. It yields the protein CASSPTSSYNSPLHF.

This chain connects TRBV6-6 to TRBJ2-7; perhaps TRBD1 as D (6 bases). There are 12 residues in the CDR3. Germline loops: CDR1 MNHNY, CDR2 SVGAGI (reference sequence). V was cut by 6 bases and J by 2 bases, with 8 bases left in between. CDR3 DNA sequence: TGTGCCAGCAGCGACAGGACCTACGAGCAGTACTTC. Translation gives CASSDRTYEQYF.

This chain connects TRBV5-1 to TRBJ2-1; 8 bases align to TRBD2. Germline V lookup: CDR1 SGHRS, CDR2 YFSETQ. J was trimmed by 3 bases and V by 2 bases; bases with no gene match: 4. The CDR3 is 15 residues long. The CDR3 sequence: CASSFWGTSYNEQFF. The CDR3 region has the DNA TGCGCCAGCAGCTTTTGGGGGACTAGCTACAATGAGCAGTTCTTC. The full variable domain, rest sourced from reference TRBV5-1 and TRBJ2-1, is KAGVTQTPRYLIKTRGQQVTLSCSPISGHRSVSWYQQTPGQGLQFLFEYFSETQRNKGNFPGRFSGRQFSNSRSEMNVSTLELGDSALYLCASSFWGTSYNEQFFGPGTRLTVL.

This clonotype showed up just a few times. The rearrangement links TRBV27 to TRBJ2-1; D is undetermined. Germline-derived CDR1 and CDR2 are MNHEY and SMNVEV (reference sequence). CDR3 size: 14 residues. V shed 2 bases and J shed 4 bases, with 9 bases lying between them. The CDR3, as DNA: TGTGCCAGCAGTTTAAAGGGCTCATACAATGAGCAGTTCTTC. Residues: CASSLKGSYNEQFF.

This clonotype was seen only a few times. The chain couples TRBV7-2 to TRBJ2-7; TRBD2 aligns across 12 bases. CDR1 is SGHTA and CDR2 is FQGNSA in the germline V gene. CDR3 size: 17 residues. V dropped 0 bases and J dropped 3; count of bases not matched to a gene: 6. CDR3 sequence reads: CASSLARGTSGFYEQYF. The CDR3 nucleotides are TGTGCCAGCAGCTTAGCGAGGGGGACTAGCGGGTTCTACGAGCAGTACTTC.

This chain links TRBV6-2 or TRBV6-3 with TRBJ2-1; D may be TRBD1 (6 bases). The CDR3 loop spans 13 amino acids. Trimming took off 2 bases at V and 14 bases at J, with 16 bases between the two ends. Per the germline V gene, CDR1 is MNHEY and CDR2 is SVGEGT. CDR3 DNA: TGTGCCAGCAGTTACCCCAACAGGGTTGGGAAGTTCTTC. Translated, it gives CASSYPNRVGKFF.

This clonotype appeared a few times. The chain couples TRBV4-3 to TRBJ2-4; TRBD2 aligns across 15 bases. This CDR3 is 18 amino acids long. The J segment lost 6 bases and the V segment lost 0 bases, leaving 6 bases of the junction unmatched. CDR1 is LGHNA, CDR2 YSLEER, per germline. CDR3 sequence reads: CASSQDQGLAGGGNIQYF. Written as DNA, the CDR3 is TGCGCCAGCAGCCAAGATCAGGGACTAGCGGGAGGAGGAAACATTCAGTACTTC.

This clonotype was detected many times. The V and J genes are TRBV2 and TRBJ2-1; 8 bases agree with TRBD1. With V trimmed by 6 bases and J by 15 bases, 10 bases remained unmatched. The germline V gene encodes CDR1 SNHLY and CDR2 FYNNEI. This CDR3 spans 12 amino acids. CDR3 bases: TGTGCCAGCAGGCCAGGACAGGGTATGTGGTTCTTC. Protein: CASRPGQGMWFF.

This clonotype was found many times. The chain combines TRBV25-1 with TRBJ2-7; 9 bases align to TRBD1. The germline gives CDR1 MGHDK, CDR2 SYGVNS. After removal of 4 bases from V and 4 bases from J, the junction contained 5 bases not matched to a gene. CDR3 length equals 14 residues. CDR3 loop: CASSVEQGAYEQYF. CDR3 coding DNA: TGTGCCAGCAGTGTGGAACAGGGGGCGTACGAGCAGTACTTC.